These T cell receptor beta chains were read from a single sample in a study of CD8 T cells in ankylosing spondylitis. TCRdb redid the calling of the 5' RACE reads with MiXCR, one entry per CDR3 protein. The sample includes a few hundred thousand distinct CDR3 sequences, approximately 17% of them seen just once. Specimen: blood, either unsorted or a sorted T cell fraction (not recorded which). These receptors originate from a male donor with ankylosing spondylitis. The CDR3 runs from the conserved cysteine through the conserved F or W. The D gene is left open where the match is weak. Size tells how often a clone was seen (once, few, many) or the class of an expanded clone, and some rows leave it out.

d_call j_call clone_size cdr3_length v_call cdr3_nt cdr3_aa
TRBD2 TRBJ2-3 few 12 TRBV7-2 TGTGCCAGCAGCCCGGGAGGTCGGATGCAGTATTTT CASSPGGRMQYF
- TRBJ1-5 many 13 TRBV20-1 TGCAGTGCTAGAGATGGCCCCCTGAGGACCCAGCATTTT CSARDGPLRTQHF
- TRBJ1-2 few 13 TRBV12-3/TRBV12-4 TGTGCCAGCACTCCCCGGGACAACTATGGCTACACCTTC CASTPRDNYGYTF
TRBD1 TRBJ2-3 few 11 TRBV5-6 TGTGCCAGCAGCTTGAGGGGGCCGCAGTATTTT CASSLRGPQYF
- TRBJ1-3 many 14 TRBV12-3/TRBV12-4 TGTGCCAGCAGTTTGCGGGGCTTCGGAAACACCATATATTTT CASSLRGFGNTIYF
- TRBJ2-3 few 15 TRBV7-3 TGTGCCAGCAGCCTGGGCGGTCGGGTGGAAGATACGCAGTATTTT CASSLGGRVEDTQYF
- TRBJ1-6 few 16 TRBV7-6 TGTGCCAGCAGCATCACAGCAAGCTCCTATAATTCACCCCTCCACTTT CASSITASSYNSPLHF
- TRBJ2-3 once 16 TRBV7-6 TGTGCCAGCAGCTACACTGGGAACTCGGGCACAGATACGCAGTATTTT CASSYTGNSGTDTQYF
TRBD2 TRBJ2-7 - 16 TRBV28 TGTGCCAGCAGTTACCCCCCTAGCGGGAGGACCTACGAGCAGTACTTC CASSYPPSGRTYEQYF
- TRBJ2-1 few 13 TRBV29-1 TGCAGCGTTGTCGGGACAACCTACAATGAGCAGTTCTTC CSVVGTTYNEQFF
- TRBJ1-3 - 17 TRBV9 TGTGCCAGCAGCGTCGCAAGACTCCAGAGCTCTGGAAACACCATATATTTT CASSVARLQSSGNTIYF
- TRBJ1-1 many 14 TRBV3-1 TGTGCCAGCAGCCCCGCCGGGTTTAGTGCTGAAGCTTTCTTT CASSPAGFSAEAFF
TRBD2 TRBJ2-7 - 18 TRBV6-5 TGTGCCAGCAGTTACCGCGGGACTAGCCAGAACCCACTTGGCGAGCAGTACTTC CASSYRGTSQNPLGEQYF
TRBD2 TRBJ2-1 few 15 TRBV20-1 TGCAGTGCTCCAGCGGGGCCCTACTTTTACAATGAGCAGTTCTTC CSAPAGPYFYNEQFF
TRBD2 TRBJ2-5 once 14 TRBV6-1 TGTGCCAGCAATCTAGCGGGGGGGGTGGAGACCCAGTACTTC CASNLAGGVETQYF
- TRBJ1-1 few 14 TRBV10-3 TGTGCCATCAGTGACGCAGGGGCTGTTAGTAAAGCTTTCTTT CAISDAGAVSKAFF
- TRBJ2-5 - 19 TRBV7-2 TGTGCCAGCAGCTTAGCTTTTTTTAGCGGAACCATCCGAGAAAAGACCCAGTACTTC CASSLAFFSGTIREKTQYF
- TRBJ1-1 few 13 TRBV7-3 TGTGCCAGCAGCGGGGACACGTACACTGAAGCTTTCTTT CASSGDTYTEAFF
TRBD1 TRBJ1-3 few 15 TRBV5-1 TGCGCCAGCAGCTCTCAGGGGGACTCTGGAAACACCATATATTTT CASSSQGDSGNTIYF
TRBD1 TRBJ2-1 many 12 TRBV29-1 TGCAGCGGTCACAGGGGAAGTAATGAGCAGTTCTTC CSGHRGSNEQFF
TRBD2 TRBJ2-3 many 15 TRBV7-2 TGTGCCAGCAGCTTAGTTGGGACTAGCGGAGATACGCAGTATTTT CASSLVGTSGDTQYF
TRBD1 TRBJ1-6 - 15 TRBV3-1 TGTGCCAGCAGCCGAAGGACAGGTGATAATTCACCCCTCCACTTT CASSRRTGDNSPLHF
TRBD2 TRBJ2-1 few 18 TRBV10-3 TGTGCCATCAGTGAAGGGACTAGCGGGGGGACCCTCTACAATGAGCAGTTCTTC CAISEGTSGGTLYNEQFF
- TRBJ1-1 once 10 TRBV12-3/TRBV12-4 TGTGCCAGCAGCTCCCTTGAAGCTTTCTTT CASSSLEAFF
TRBD1 TRBJ1-1 - 13 TRBV10-3 TGTGCCATCAGTGCTGGGCAGGGGGATGAAGCTTTCTTT CAISAGQGDEAFF
TRBD1 TRBJ1-2 few 15 TRBV5-1 TGCGCCAGCAGCTCGGGGGACAGGGAAATCTATGGCTACACCTTC CASSSGDREIYGYTF
- TRBJ1-2 many 14 TRBV2 TGTGCCAGCAGTGATAGCTCTATGGGGTATGGCTACACCTTC CASSDSSMGYGYTF
- TRBJ2-3 - 13 TRBV4-2 TGTGCCAGCGGCTGGGACTCCACAGATACGCAGTATTTT CASGWDSTDTQYF
TRBD2 TRBJ2-3 - 19 TRBV20-1 TGCAGTGCTCCAGGGGGGGGGATCAGCGGGAGGGCCCTCCTAGATACGCAGTATTTT CSAPGGGISGRALLDTQYF
- TRBJ2-1 few 16 TRBV7-8 TGTGCCAGCAGCTTAGTTCCCATCAGCGCCTACAATGAGCAGTTCTTC CASSLVPISAYNEQFF
- TRBJ1-5 - 14 TRBV29-1 TGCAGCGTCGCACAGGGAAGTGGCAATCAGCCCCAGCATTTT CSVAQGSGNQPQHF
- TRBJ2-1 few 12 TRBV12-3/TRBV12-4 TGTGCCAGCAACTCCAGACTCACCGAGCAGTTCTTC CASNSRLTEQFF
- TRBJ1-5 few 14 TRBV20-1 TGCAGTGCTAAGGGGACGCGGGTGAATCAGCCCCAGCATTTT CSAKGTRVNQPQHF
TRBD2 TRBJ2-1 - 15 TRBV7-3 TGTGCCAGCAAGGTTAGCGGGACTTCATACAATGAGCAGTTCTTC CASKVSGTSYNEQFF
- TRBJ1-1 - 10 TRBV6-6 TGTGCCAGCAGGAAGACTGAAGCTTTCTTT CASRKTEAFF
- TRBJ1-5 few 15 TRBV19 TGTGCCAGCCACCAATGGGGGCAGATTAATCAGCCCCAGCATTTT CASHQWGQINQPQHF
- TRBJ2-7 few 15 TRBV28 TGTGCCAGCGGTTCGATGGGGGCCGCCTCCTACGAGCAGTACTTC CASGSMGAASYEQYF
- TRBJ2-3 many 17 TRBV20-1 TGCAGTGCTAGGGGTGCCGGGACGGCTTGGGGCACAGATACGCAGTATTTT CSARGAGTAWGTDTQYF
TRBD2 TRBJ2-1 few 18 TRBV12-3/TRBV12-4 TGTGCCAGCAACCCGTCGGGAGTAGCGGGAGGGCCTGGCAATGAGCAGTTCTTC CASNPSGVAGGPGNEQFF
TRBD1 TRBJ2-7 - 13 TRBV5-1 TGCGCCAGCAGCCAGACAGGGCAGGGCGAGCAGTACTTC CASSQTGQGEQYF
- TRBJ2-1 - 14 TRBV7-9 TGTGCCAGCAGCTCAGGGGAATGGGACAATGAGCAGTTCTTC CASSSGEWDNEQFF
TRBD1 TRBJ1-4 - 14 TRBV5-1 TGCGCCAGCAGCATTACAGGGGCCGGGGAAAAACTGTTTTTT CASSITGAGEKLFF
- TRBJ2-1 few 11 TRBV28 TGTGCCAGCCACTCCCGGAATGAGCAGTTCTTC CASHSRNEQFF
- TRBJ1-1 few 14 TRBV11-2 TGTGCCAGCAGCTTAGATCTTGTAAACACTGAAGCTTTCTTT CASSLDLVNTEAFF
TRBD2 TRBJ2-7 - 14 TRBV28 TGTGCCAGCAAAAGCGGGAGACCACCCTACGAGCAGTACTTC CASKSGRPPYEQYF
- TRBJ2-2 - 14 TRBV5-1 TGCGCCAGCAGGACTGAGGGAGGTGCCGGGGAGCTGTTTTTT CASRTEGGAGELFF
- TRBJ2-5 few 14 TRBV5-5 TGTGCCAGCAGACGCTCCGGGACTCAAGAGACCCAGTACTTC CASRRSGTQETQYF
- TRBJ1-1 many 14 TRBV7-9 TGTGCCAGCAGTCATACGGTCTTGAACACTGAAGCTTTCTTT CASSHTVLNTEAFF
TRBD2 TRBJ2-1 - 15 TRBV12-3/TRBV12-4 TGTGCCAGCAGTTCCCCTAGCGGGAGATGGAATGAGCAGTTCTTC CASSSPSGRWNEQFF
- TRBJ2-2 few 16 TRBV5-1 TGCGCCAGCAGCTTGGTCGTCGGTAAACAGCGCGGGGAGCTGTTTTTT CASSLVVGKQRGELFF
TRBD2 TRBJ2-7 few 15 TRBV5-4 TGTGCCAGCAGCTTGGGGACTAGTTTACCGTACGAGCAGTACTTC CASSLGTSLPYEQYF